This entry features one TCR beta chain sequence. Its binding antigen is unknown. No much larger clone exists at a distance of one base, and base qualities are not known. Trimming takes 5 bases from V and 5 bases from J, and the germline ends sit 14 bases apart. The CDR3, from cysteine to phenylalanine, totals 13 residues. Just the 39-base CDR3 DNA is kept, in frame starting at base 1. CDR1 is given as SGHNT and CDR2 as YYREEE, both from the germline V gene (reference sequence). The sample originates from a study of cytomegalovirus exposure and HLA in healthy donors (dated by TCRdb to 2016 to 2017). For the study in its entirety: In an earlier analysis of under 750 of the donors, roughly 300 Gb of sequence data and 95 million to 130 million unique TCR beta sequences from about 180 million T cells were reported. An early release covering more than 500 HLA-typed donors comprised about 300 gigabases of sequencing data and tens of millions of unique TCR sequences. Among the roughly 430 genotyped donors, around 81% belonged to the genetic ancestry cluster associated with self-reported Caucasian donors. The study aimed to test whether cataloging public T cell receptors could reveal signatures of past pathogen exposure. Using immunosequencing, the study profiled T cell repertoires from around 680 subjects and related those repertoires to cytomegalovirus serostatus. A separate validation cohort of about 110 different subjects was used in addition to the approximately 640-subject first cohort. The study combined high-throughput TCR immunosequencing, statistical association of individual TCRs with disease status, and machine learning to predict cytomegalovirus infection status. In a later analysis, previously published TCR beta repertoires from 550 to 750 donors were re-analyzed and high-resolution HLA genotyping was added so that TCR occurrence patterns could be studied. The later analysis used no new phenotypic data to find candidate immune exposures, relying instead on TCR beta sequences and their occurrence across donors. In an earlier analysis of over 550 of the donors, high-throughput TCR beta sequencing was used to judge whether each TCR beta V gene segment behaved as functional or pseudogenic. Donor age, sex, ethnicity and CMV serostatus were compiled together with the repertoire data. A later genetic analysis used genome-wide SNP genotypes for about three fifths of the 666 donors, treating that subset as a discovery cohort. All discovery cohort repertoires had been generated using a single sequencing platform. HLA typing covered class I and class II loci at four-digit resolution. The number of typed donors differed by locus: roughly 629-640 for A, B, C, DRB1 and DQB1; some 500 for DQA1; 606 for DPA1; and roughly 470 for DPB1. Roughly five DR-DQ haplotypes were handled as single units for association and clustering, since linkage in the cohort was strong. Across some 400 genotyped donors of the cohort, an average of roughly 200,000 unique TCR beta nucleotide sequences per donor were sequenced, and roughly a sixth of those sequences were non-productive.

The cohort consisted of approximately 670 healthy bone marrow donors. Cohort members were all nominally healthy when sampled, although unrecorded immune exposures were likely present. The donor tested CMV seropositive and was one of the 289 seropositive cohort members. A peripheral blood sample was collected from each donor, and TCR beta sequencing was performed on peripheral blood mononuclear cells. The Qiagen DNeasy Blood Extraction Kit was used to extract genomic DNA from the blood cell samples. Here is what the overall study found, with its caveats: A few of the identified cytomegalovirus-associated TCR beta chains were confirmed in vitro to be specific for cytomegalovirus antigens. When HLA alleles, especially DR and DQ, strongly co-occurred, attributing TCR associations to individual alleles was difficult. Linkage disequilibrium might explain the correlated functional status among segregating V segments, but an unknown experimental factor could not be excluded. A later analysis found that TCR association rates varied across HLA loci, with DRB1 alleles showing the most associated TCRs and HLA-C alleles the fewest. Immune exposure information for the cohort was limited to CMV serostatus. In a later genetic analysis, a missense DCLRE1C variant was associated with V-gene and J-gene trimming of TCR beta chains, and the association was replicated in an independent cohort. According to a later analysis, parvovirus B19, influenza, CMV and Epstein-Barr virus appeared linked to several top co-occurrence clusters. Most TCR sequences were seen in very few donors, while some public TCRs were found in many individuals. Some IMGT-functional V segments, including TRBV6-2 and TRBV6-3, could not be told apart with the 87-base-pair reads, so those segments were excluded. Compared with equally common non-associated chains, HLA-associated TCR beta chains in a later analysis were more clonally expanded and had lower generation probabilities. The authors suggested that the approach could potentially be extended to other disease states and immunological phenotypes. Because counts were too low, around 18 rarely observed V segments, including chromosome 9 orphons, were left out of the earlier analysis of about 500 of the donors. Roughly uniform sequencing depth across donors was assumed in presence/absence analyses, although this assumption may not hold. In a later genetic analysis, fewer N-insertions in productive TCRs were reported among donors in an Asian-associated ancestry cluster than the roughly 700-donor mean. A cluster of highly shared sequence variants was judged likely to represent a technical artifact of the sequencing pipeline. In the study, some 160 TCR beta chains were listed as associated with cytomegalovirus. A further reported finding was that TCR beta sequences accurately predicted the HLA-A and HLA-B alleles for most subjects in the first cohort. Most CMV-associated TCR beta chains appeared to be HLA-restricted in a later analysis, and the HLA associations seemed to be driven largely by CMV exposure. Because some donors lacked HLA typing at each locus, the association tests relied only on the typed subset. This cohort had only TCR beta chains sequenced, and the lack of alpha or paired-chain data limited which features could be detected. The classifier was reported to diagnose cytomegalovirus status with high specificity and sensitivity in both the original cohort and the validation cohort. At a false discovery rate of 0.05, a later analysis linked around 17,000 TCR beta sequences to specific HLA alleles. In an earlier analysis of about 600 of the donors, most TCR beta V segments appeared in productive rearrangements about 87% or about 30% of the time, broadly matching IMGT annotations.

Library preparation employed the immunoSEQ multiplex PCR assay. For the multiplex PCR, a mixture combining 60 forward primers for TCR Vbeta segments and 13 reverse primers for TCR Jbeta segments was used. A multiplex PCR assay on genomic DNA amplified the CDR3 region of rearranged TCR beta genes. On the Illumina HiSeq System, the amplified TCR beta libraries were sequenced as 87-base-pair reads. As for how the authors treated the data: Across the 500 to 850 repertoires, a later analysis counted approximately 75 million unique TCR beta chains, around 11 million of which were shared by at least two donors. Raw reads were error-corrected and collapsed into unique sequences with a nearest-neighbor algorithm that merged closely related sequences to remove PCR and sequencing errors. V, D and J gene segments were assigned by aligning CDR3 sequences to IMGT reference sequences. For a sequence to be retained, a match of at least six nucleotides to both a V gene segment and a J gene segment was required. Rearrangements were classified as productive when the CDR3 lacked stop codons and remained in frame with V and J, and all other rearrangements were classified as non-productive. Following IMGT convention, CDR3 was defined as the stretch from the second conserved V-encoded cysteine to the conserved J-encoded phenylalanine. In an earlier analysis of roughly 580 of the donors, sequences lacking an unambiguous match to a single V gene segment were excluded. In an earlier analysis of 450 to 700 of the donors, V segments were called functional above 56.7% productive rearrangements and were called segregating when the between-donor standard deviation exceeded 5%. To diagnose cytomegalovirus status from the catalog of TCR beta chain sequences, a statistical classification framework was built. In a later analysis, TCR nucleotide sequences were compared against IMGT/GENE-DB human TR gene sequences so that V and J genes could be assigned. In a later analysis, CDR3 sequences and most-parsimonious VDJ recombination scenarios were assigned using the TCRdist pipeline. In a later analysis, each TCR beta chain was defined by its CDR3 amino acid sequence together with its V-gene family, and reads without a unique V-gene family were excluded. To address suspected cross-contamination and a sequencing artifact, a later analysis removed around 590 highly shared, low-generation-probability nucleotide sequences. For each public chain, a later analysis derived a clonal expansion index from normalized ranks of inferred template counts within each repertoire. In a later analysis, generation probabilities were computed with a VDJ recombination model fitted to out-of-frame rearrangements, and the resulting probabilities were checked against IGoR. A later analysis scored TCR-TCR, TCR-HLA and TCR-CMV co-occurrence with hypergeometric tests, applying a repertoire-size bias correction to TCR pairs. To estimate false discovery rates, a later analysis permuted the HLA or CMV assignments 20 times. In a later analysis, co-occurring TCRs were grouped using DBSCAN, and TCRdist sequence similarity was added for clustering within HLA-allele-positive subsets. Repertoires with fewer than 30,000 or more than 120,000 public chains were left out of co-occurrence clustering, as were several repertoires with anomalous nucleotide sharing. The table was pulled from immuneACCESS by TCRdb, which kept in-frame rearrangements only. Such tables lose some clones; where checked, under half of the loss comes from unresolved V genes, and the rest has no known cause. Clone size and the V and J calls come from that table; the DNA yielded D and trimming. This sample has tens of thousands of clones in its table, and over 60% of those were observed once. Approximately 2.5% of the sample belongs to the ten largest clones.

This sequence originates from a woman aged 35 to 49 in good health and CMV-seropositive. The sequencing sample was made of PBMCs. The V gene is TRBV5-4 and the J gene is TRBJ2-7; the D gene is possibly TRBD2, with 6 bases matching. The DNA sequence follows: TGTGCCAGCAGGAAGGGCGGGACCCACGAGCAGTACTTC. The translation is CASRKGGTHEQYF.